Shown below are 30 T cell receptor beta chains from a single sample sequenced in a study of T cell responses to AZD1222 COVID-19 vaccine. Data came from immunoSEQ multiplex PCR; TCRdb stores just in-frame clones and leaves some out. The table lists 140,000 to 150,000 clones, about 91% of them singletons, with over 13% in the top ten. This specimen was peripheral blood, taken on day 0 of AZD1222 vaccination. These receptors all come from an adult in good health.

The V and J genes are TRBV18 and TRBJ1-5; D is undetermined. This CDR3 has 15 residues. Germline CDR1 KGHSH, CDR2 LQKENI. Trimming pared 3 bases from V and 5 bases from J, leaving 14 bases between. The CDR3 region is CASSPASLGDQPQHF. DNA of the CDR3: TGTGCCAGCTCACCGGCCTCCCTGGGAGATCAGCCCCAGCATTTT.

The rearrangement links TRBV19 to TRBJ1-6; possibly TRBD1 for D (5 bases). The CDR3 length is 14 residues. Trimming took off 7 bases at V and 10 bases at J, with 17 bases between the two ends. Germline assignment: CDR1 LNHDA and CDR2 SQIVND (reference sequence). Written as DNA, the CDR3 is TGTGCCAGTAATCTTGTGGGGGGAAGCTCACCCCTCCACTTT. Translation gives CASNLVGGSSPLHF.

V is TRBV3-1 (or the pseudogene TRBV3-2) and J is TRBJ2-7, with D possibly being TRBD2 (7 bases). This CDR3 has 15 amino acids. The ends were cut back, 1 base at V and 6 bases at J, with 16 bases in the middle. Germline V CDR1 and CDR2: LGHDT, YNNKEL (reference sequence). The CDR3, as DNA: TGTGCCAGCAGCCAAGGGAGCGGGACACCCCGCGAGCAGTACTTC. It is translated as CASSQGSGTPREQYF.

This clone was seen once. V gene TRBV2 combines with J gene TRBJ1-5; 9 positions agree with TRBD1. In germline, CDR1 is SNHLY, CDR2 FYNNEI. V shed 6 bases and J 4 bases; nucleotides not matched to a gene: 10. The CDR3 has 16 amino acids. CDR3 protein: CASRLQLGQGNQPQHF. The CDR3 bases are TGTGCCAGCAGGCTGCAACTGGGACAGGGTAATCAGCCCCAGCATTTT.

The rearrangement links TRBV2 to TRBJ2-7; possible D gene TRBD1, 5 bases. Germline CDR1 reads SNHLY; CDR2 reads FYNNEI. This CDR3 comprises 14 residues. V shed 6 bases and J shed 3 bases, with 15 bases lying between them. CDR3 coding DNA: TGTGCCAGCAGCGTTACAGGTTTCGGCTACGAGCAGTACTTC. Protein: CASSVTGFGYEQYF.

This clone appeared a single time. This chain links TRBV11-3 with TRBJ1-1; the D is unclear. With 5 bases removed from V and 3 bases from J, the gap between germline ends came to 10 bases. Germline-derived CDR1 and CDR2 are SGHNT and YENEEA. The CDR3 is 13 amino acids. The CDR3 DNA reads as TGTGCCAGCAGCCCATCCGTGGACACTGAAGCTTTCTTT. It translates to CASSPSVDTEAFF. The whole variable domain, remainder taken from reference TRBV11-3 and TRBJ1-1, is EAGVVQSPRYKIIEKKQPVAFWCNPISGHNTLYWYLQNLGQGPELLIRYENEEAVDDSQLPKDRFSAERLKGVDSTLKIQPAELGDSAVYLCASSPSVDTEAFFGQGTRLTVV.

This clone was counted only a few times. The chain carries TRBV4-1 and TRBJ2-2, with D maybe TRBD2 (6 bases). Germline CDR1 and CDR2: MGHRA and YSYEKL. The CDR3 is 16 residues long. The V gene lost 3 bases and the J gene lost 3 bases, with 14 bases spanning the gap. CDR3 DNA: TGCGCCAGCAGCCAGATCTCCCGGAGGGACACCGGGGAGCTGTTTTTT. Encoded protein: CASSQISRRDTGELFF.

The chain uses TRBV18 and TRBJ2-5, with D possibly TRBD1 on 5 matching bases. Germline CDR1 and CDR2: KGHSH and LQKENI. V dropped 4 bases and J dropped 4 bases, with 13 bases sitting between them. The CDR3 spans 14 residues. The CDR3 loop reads CASSRQFDRETQYF. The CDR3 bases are TGTGCCAGCTCACGACAATTCGACAGAGAGACCCAGTACTTC.

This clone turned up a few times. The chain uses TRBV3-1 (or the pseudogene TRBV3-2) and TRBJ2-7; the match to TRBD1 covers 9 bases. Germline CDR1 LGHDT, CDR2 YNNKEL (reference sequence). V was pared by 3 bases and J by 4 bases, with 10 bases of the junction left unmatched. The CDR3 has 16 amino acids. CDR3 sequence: CASSHQSGTGNYEQYF. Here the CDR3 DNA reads TGTGCCAGCAGCCACCAATCCGGGACAGGGAATTACGAGCAGTACTTC.

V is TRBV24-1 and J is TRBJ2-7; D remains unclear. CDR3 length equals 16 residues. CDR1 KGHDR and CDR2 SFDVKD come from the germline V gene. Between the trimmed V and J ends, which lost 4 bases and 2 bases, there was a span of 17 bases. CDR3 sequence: CATSELKARSPYEQYF. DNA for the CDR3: TGTGCCACCAGTGAGCTCAAAGCCCGGTCACCCTACGAGCAGTACTTC.

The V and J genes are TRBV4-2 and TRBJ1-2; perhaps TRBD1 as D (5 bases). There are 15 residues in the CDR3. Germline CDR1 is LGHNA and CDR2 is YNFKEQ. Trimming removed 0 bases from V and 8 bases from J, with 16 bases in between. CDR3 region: CASSQDRGSPRGYTF. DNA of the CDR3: TGTGCCAGCAGCCAAGATCGGGGCAGCCCTCGGGGCTACACCTTC.

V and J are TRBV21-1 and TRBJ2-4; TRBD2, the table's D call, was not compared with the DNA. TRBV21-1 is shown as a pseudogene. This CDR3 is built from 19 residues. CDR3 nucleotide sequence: TGTGCCAGCAGCAAAGATAAGGTGAATAAGGACTTAGCCAAAAACATTCAGTACTTC. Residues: CASSKDKVNKDLAKNIQYF.

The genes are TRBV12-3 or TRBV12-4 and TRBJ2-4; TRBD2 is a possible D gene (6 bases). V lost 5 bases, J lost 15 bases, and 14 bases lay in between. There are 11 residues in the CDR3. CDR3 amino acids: CASSLRGSWYF. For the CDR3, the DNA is TGTGCCAGCAGTCTACGGGGGAGCTGGTACTTC.

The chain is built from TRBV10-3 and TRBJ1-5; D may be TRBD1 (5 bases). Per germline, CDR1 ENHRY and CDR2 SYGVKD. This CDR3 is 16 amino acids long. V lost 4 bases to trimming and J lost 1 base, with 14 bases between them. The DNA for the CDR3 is TGTGCCATCAGTGCAGGTCAGGGCACGAGCAATCAGCCCCAGCATTTT. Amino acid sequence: CAISAGQGTSNQPQHF.

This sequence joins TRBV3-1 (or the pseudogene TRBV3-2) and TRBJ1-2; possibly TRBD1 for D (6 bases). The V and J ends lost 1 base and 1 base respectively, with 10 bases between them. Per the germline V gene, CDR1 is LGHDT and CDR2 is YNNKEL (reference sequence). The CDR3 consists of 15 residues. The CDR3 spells CASSQGPDSNYGYTF. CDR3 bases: TGTGCCAGCAGCCAAGGCCCGGACAGTAACTATGGCTACACCTTC.

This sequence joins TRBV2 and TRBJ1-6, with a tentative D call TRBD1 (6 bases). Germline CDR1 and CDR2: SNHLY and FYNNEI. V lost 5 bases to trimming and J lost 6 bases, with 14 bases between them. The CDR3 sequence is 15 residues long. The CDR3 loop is CASSSQGVGNSPLHF. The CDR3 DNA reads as TGTGCCAGCAGTTCACAGGGTGTAGGTAATTCACCCCTCCACTTT.

CDR3 bases: TGTGCCAGCAGCTTAGGTGGGCAGGCGAACACCGGGGAGCTGTTTTTT. Its translation: CASSLGGQANTGELFF. The chain employs TRBV7-3 and TRBJ2-2; no clear D gene. The CDR3 loop spans 16 amino acids. Between the trimmed V and J ends, which lost 2 bases and 0 bases, there was a span of 10 bases. Germline loops: CDR1 SGHTA, CDR2 FQGTGA.

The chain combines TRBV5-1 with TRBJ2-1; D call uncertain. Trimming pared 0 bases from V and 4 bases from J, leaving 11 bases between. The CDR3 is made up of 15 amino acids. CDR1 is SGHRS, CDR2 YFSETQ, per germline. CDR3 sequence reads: CASSLEAGRYNEQFF. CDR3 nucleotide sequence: TGCGCCAGCAGCTTGGAGGCTGGAAGATACAATGAGCAGTTCTTC.

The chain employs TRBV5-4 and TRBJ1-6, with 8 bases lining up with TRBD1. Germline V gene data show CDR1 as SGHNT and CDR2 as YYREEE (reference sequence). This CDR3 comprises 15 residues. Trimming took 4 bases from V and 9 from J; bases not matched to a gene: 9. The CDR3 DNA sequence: TGTGCCAGCAGCCCGGGTCTGGGGACAGGTTCACCCCTCCACTTT. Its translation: CASSPGLGTGSPLHF.

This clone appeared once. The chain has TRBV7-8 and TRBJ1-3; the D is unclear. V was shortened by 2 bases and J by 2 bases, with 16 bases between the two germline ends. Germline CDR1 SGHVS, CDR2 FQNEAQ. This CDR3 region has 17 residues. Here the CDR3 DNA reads TGTGCCAGCAGCTTAAGATCTGAAATGGTTCCTGGAAACACCATATATTTT. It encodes CASSLRSEMVPGNTIYF.

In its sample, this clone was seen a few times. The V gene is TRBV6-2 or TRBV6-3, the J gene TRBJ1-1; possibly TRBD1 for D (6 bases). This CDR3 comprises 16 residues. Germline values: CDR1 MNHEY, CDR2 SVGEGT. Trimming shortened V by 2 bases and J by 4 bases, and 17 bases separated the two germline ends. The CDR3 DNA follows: TGTGCCAGCAGTTACGGGGGCGCTGGTCCGAGCACTGAAGCTTTCTTT. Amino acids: CASSYGGAGPSTEAFF.

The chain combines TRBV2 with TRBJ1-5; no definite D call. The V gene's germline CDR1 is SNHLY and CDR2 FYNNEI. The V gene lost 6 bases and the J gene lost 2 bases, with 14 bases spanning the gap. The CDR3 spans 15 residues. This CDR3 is CASRREVGGNQPQHF. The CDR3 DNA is TGTGCCAGCAGAAGGGAGGTTGGTGGCAATCAGCCCCAGCATTTT.

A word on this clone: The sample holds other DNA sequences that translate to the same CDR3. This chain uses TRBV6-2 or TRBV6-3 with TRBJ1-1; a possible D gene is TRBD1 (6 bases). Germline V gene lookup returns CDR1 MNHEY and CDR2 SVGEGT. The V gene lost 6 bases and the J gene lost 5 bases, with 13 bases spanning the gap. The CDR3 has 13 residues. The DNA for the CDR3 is TGTGCCAGCAGCCTTAACAGGGATACTGAAGCTTTCTTT. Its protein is CASSLNRDTEAFF.

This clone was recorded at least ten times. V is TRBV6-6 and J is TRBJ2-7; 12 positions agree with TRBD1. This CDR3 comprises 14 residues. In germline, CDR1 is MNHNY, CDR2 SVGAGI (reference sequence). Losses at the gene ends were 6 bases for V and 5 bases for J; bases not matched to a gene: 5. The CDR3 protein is CASSAGTGGDEQYF. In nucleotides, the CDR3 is TGTGCCAGCAGCGCCGGGACAGGGGGCGACGAGCAGTACTTC.

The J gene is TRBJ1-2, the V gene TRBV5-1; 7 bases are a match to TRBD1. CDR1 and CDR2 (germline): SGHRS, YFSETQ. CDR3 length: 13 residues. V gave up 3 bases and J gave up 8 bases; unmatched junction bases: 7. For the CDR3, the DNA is TGCGCCAGCAGCTCAACAGGGGAGGGGGGCTACACCTTC. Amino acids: CASSSTGEGGYTF.

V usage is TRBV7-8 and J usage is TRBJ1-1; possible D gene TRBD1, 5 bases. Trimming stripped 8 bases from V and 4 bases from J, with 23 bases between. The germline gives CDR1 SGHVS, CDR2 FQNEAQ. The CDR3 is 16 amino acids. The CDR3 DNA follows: TGTGCCAGCCGGTGGGGCACCGGGGGGAGCGGCACTGAAGCTTTCTTT. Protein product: CASRWGTGGSGTEAFF.

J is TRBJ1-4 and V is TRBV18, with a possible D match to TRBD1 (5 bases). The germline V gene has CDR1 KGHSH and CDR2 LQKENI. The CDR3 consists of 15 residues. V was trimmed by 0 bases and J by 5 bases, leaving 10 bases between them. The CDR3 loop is CASSPPGGSNEKLFF. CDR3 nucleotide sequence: TGTGCCAGCTCACCACCGGGGGGTTCGAATGAAAAACTGTTTTTT. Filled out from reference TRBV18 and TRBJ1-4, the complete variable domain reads NAGVMQNPRHLVRRRGQEARLRCSPMKGHSHVYWYRQLPEEGLKFMVYLQKENIIDESGMPKERFSAEFPKEGPSILRIQQVVRGDSAAYFCASSPPGGSNEKLFFGSGTQLSVL.

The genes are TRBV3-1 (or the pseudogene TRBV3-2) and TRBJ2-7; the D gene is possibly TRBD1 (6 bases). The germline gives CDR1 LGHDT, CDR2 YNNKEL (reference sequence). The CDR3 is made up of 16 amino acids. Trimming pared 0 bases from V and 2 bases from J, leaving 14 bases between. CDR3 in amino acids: CASSQETASGAYEQYF. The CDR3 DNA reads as TGTGCCAGCAGCCAAGAAACCGCCTCAGGGGCCTACGAGCAGTACTTC.

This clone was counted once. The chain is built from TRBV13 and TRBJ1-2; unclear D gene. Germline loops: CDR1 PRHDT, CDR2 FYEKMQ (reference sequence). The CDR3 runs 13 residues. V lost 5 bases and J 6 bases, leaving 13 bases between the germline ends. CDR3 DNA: TGTGCCAGCAGCCCAACAGAGATTCATGGCTACACCTTC. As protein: CASSPTEIHGYTF. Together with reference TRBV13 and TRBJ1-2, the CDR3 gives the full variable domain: AAGVIQSPRHLIKEKRETATLKCYPIPRHDTVYWYQQGPGQDPQFLISFYEKMQSDKGSIPDRFSAQQFSDYHSELNMSSLELGDSALYFCASSPTEIHGYTFGSGTRLTVV.

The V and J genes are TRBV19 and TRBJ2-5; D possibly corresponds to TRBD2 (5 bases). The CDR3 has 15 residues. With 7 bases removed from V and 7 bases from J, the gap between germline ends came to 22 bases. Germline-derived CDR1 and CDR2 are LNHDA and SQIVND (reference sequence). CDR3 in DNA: TGTGCCAGTACCCCTAGGCAGGCGGACCGGGGGACCCAGTACTTC. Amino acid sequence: CASTPRQADRGTQYF.